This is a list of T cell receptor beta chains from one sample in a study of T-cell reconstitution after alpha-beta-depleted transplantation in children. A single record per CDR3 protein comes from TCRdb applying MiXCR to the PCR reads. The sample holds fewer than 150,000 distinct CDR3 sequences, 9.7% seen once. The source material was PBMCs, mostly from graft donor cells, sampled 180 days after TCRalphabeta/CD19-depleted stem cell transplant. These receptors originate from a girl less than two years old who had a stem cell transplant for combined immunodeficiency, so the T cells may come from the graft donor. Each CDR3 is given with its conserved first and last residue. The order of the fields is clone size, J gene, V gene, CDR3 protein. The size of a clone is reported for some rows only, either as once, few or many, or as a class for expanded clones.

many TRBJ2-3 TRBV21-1 CASSNGFTSGQGVPDTQYF
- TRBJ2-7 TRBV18 CASSRSPGQGVYEQYF
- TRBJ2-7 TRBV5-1 CASSLYPTQELSYEQYF
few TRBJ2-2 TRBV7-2 CASSLKGRDTGELFF
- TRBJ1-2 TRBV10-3 CAIMDSSDYGYTF
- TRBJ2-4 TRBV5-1 CASRPGGARDIQYF
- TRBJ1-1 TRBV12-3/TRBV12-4 CASSLGGQAYTEAFF
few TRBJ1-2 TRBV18 CASSWGQAGYTF
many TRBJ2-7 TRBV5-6 CASSLGAGSPYEQYF
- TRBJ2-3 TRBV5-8 CASSFLGHSTDTQYF
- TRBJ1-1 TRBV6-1 CASSPPSGEGYTEAFF
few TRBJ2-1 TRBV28 CASSSPPQGLGEQFF
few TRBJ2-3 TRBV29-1 CSVDPSGQGITDTQYF
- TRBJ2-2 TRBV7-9 CASSLIGDTNTGELFF
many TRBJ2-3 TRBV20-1 CSAPTPGTDTQYF
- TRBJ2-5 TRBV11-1 CASSSPGQGRETQYF
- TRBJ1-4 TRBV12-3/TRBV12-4 CASSLISLNEKLFF
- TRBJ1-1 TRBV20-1 CSAQGTGGDTEAFF
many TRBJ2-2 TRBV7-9 CASSPRRGVTGELFF
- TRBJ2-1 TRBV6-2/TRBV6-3 CASSWTSGFYNEQFF
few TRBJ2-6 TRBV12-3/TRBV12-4 CASKNSGANVLTF
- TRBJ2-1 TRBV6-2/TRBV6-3 CASSYGPSGYNEQFF
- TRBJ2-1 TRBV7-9 CTSSRLGSGLKNEQFF
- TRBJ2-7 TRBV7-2 CASSLSGTRSSYEQYF
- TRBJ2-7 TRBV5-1 CASRPLERGGSYEQYF
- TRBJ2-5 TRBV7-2 CASSLSGSRQETQYF
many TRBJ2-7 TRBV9 CASSVGSGLDREQYF
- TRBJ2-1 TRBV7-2 CASVKRTGSYNEQFF
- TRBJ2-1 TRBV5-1 CASSLAQVAGLDAYNEQFF
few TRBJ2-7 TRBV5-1 CASSLEPRDSSPYEQYF
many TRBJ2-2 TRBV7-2 CASSLIGGSTGELFF
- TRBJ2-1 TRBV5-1 CASSLGPNEQFF
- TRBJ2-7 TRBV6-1 CASRHDRVGSYEQYF
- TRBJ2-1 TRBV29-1 CSVGRTGGYNEQFF
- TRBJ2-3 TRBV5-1 CASSLVGAEDTQYF
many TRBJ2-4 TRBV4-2 CASSQERAARTVLQYF
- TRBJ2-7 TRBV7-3 CASSSSGGAGVQYF
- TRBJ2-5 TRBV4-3 CASSQDRGGETQYF
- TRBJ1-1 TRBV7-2 CASSPQTNTEAFF
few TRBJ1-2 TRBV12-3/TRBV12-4 CASSFTNYGYTF
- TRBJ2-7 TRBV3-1 CASSPARTSGSPGYEQYF
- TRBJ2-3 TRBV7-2 CASSFRGQDTDTQYF
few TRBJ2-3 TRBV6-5 CASSYAPYTDTQYF
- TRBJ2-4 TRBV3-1 CASSHQTGQKLAKNIQYF
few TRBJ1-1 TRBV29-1 CSVEDPKAFF
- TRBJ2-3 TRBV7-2 CASSFPGTDTQYF
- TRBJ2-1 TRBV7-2 CASSLAFGLAGARQQFF
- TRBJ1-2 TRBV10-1 CASSAGWGYTF
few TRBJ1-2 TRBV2 CASSDTWRGRDGYTF
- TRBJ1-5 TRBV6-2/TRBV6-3 CASRYRGHQPQHF
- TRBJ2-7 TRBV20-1 CSATPGGWYEQYF
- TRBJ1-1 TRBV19 CASSILQGRNTEAFF
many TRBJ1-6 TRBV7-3 CASSLRAGGNSPLHF
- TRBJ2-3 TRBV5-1 CASSTSSRGRERPDTQYF
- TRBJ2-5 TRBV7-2 CASSLDPKPRGETQYF
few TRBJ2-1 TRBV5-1 CASSPGLAGGGHRGTYNEQFF
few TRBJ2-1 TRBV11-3 CASSSTGTGGYSSYNEQFF
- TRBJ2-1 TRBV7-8 CASSFPWASGRASSYNEQFF
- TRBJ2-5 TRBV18 CASSPPGQGGETQYF
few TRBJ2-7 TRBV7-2 CASSWGGASYEQYF